A single sample is the source of the 28 T cell receptor beta chains below, sequenced in a study of blood T cell repertoires in COVID-19. Some clones are missing from TCRdb's copy, which holds only in-frame ones; the method was immunoSEQ multiplex PCR. The top ten clones hold 1% of a sample with 250,000 to 400,000 clones, roughly 87% of them seen once. Sequences were obtained from peripheral blood. The source is a man over 45 with active or convalescent COVID-19.

The chain has TRBV2 and TRBJ1-6, with 9 nucleotides matching TRBD1. CDR1 SNHLY and CDR2 FYNNEI come from the germline V gene. The CDR3 runs 13 residues. J was trimmed by 8 bases and V by 6 bases; bases with no gene match: 2. The CDR3 region has the DNA TGTGCCAGCAGCGGGACAGGGCATTCACCCCTCCACTTT. As protein: CASSGTGHSPLHF. Combining the CDR3 with reference TRBV2 and TRBJ1-6 gives the whole variable domain EPEVTQTPSHQVTQMGQEVILRCVPISNHLYFYWYRQILGQKVEFLVSFYNNEISEKSEIFDDQFSVERPDGSNFTLKIRSTKLEDSAMYFCASSGTGHSPLHFGNGTRLTVT.

The chain carries TRBV28 and TRBJ1-2; unclear D gene. Per the germline V gene, CDR1 is MDHEN and CDR2 is SYDVKM. There are 11 residues in the CDR3. V was clipped by 8 bases and J by 8 bases, with 12 bases between them. The CDR3 DNA follows: TGTGCCAGCCACAGTCCTCGCGGCTACACCTTC. It codes for CASHSPRGYTF.

The rearrangement joins TRBV3-1 (or the pseudogene TRBV3-2) to TRBJ1-1, with D uncertain. Germline V lookup: CDR1 LGHDT, CDR2 YNNKEL (reference sequence). The CDR3 extends over 13 amino acids. V was cut by 1 base and J by 11 bases, with 14 bases left in between. The CDR3 loop is CASSQAPTWAAFF. The CDR3 DNA reads as TGTGCCAGCAGCCAAGCTCCAACCTGGGCCGCTTTCTTT.

This chain uses TRBV9 with TRBJ2-1; tentatively, D is TRBD2 (5 bases). The germline CDR1 and CDR2 sequences are SGDLS and YYNGEE. V shed 3 bases and J shed 0 bases, with 13 bases lying between them. CDR3 length: 16 residues. The CDR3 bases are TGTGCCAGCAGCGCCCTAGCTTCTAGCTCCTACAATGAGCAGTTCTTC. It codes for CASSALASSSYNEQFF.

The count of this clone is one. This chain connects TRBV28 to TRBJ1-6; 8 nucleotides align to TRBD1. There are 14 residues in the CDR3. CDR1 is MDHEN and CDR2 is SYDVKM in the germline V gene. V dropped 6 bases and J dropped 8; count of bases not matched to a gene: 6. CDR3 protein: CASRISGGHSPLHF. CDR3 DNA: TGTGCCAGCAGAATATCAGGGGGCCATTCACCCCTCCACTTT. The variable domain in full, with the rest retrieved from reference TRBV28 and TRBJ1-6, is DVKVTQSSRYLVKRTGEKVFLECVQDMDHENMFWYRQDPGLGLRLIYFSYDVKMKEKGDIPEGYSVSREKKERFSLILESASTNQTSMYLCASRISGGHSPLHFGNGTRLTVT.

The rearrangement joins TRBV7-9 to TRBJ1-1, with no clear D. The CDR3 has 14 amino acids. Trimming took 3 bases from V and 5 from J, leaving 13 bases between them. CDR1 is SEHNR and CDR2 is FQNEAQ in the germline V gene (reference sequence). This chain's CDR3 is CASSFFLRGTEAFF. CDR3 DNA sequence: TGTGCCAGCAGCTTTTTCCTCCGAGGGACTGAAGCTTTCTTT. Full variable domain (remainder filled in from reference TRBV7-9 and TRBJ1-1): DTGVSQNPRHKITKRGQNVTFRCDPISEHNRLYWYRQTLGQGPEFLTYFQNEAQLEKSRLLSDRFSAERPKGSFSTLEIQRTEQGDSAMYLCASSFFLRGTEAFFGQGTRLTVV.

This rearrangement joins TRBV28 to TRBJ1-4; D is perhaps TRBD1 (5 bases). V lost 3 bases and J lost 1, with 6 bases in between. CDR1 is MDHEN, CDR2 SYDVKM, per germline. The CDR3 runs to 14 residues. In DNA, the CDR3 is TGTGCCAGCAGTTTCGGGGGAACTAATGAAAAACTGTTTTTT. It yields the protein CASSFGGTNEKLFF.

The genes are TRBV23-1 and TRBJ1-5, with TRBD1 matching over 9 bases. TRBV23-1 is placed among ORFs of uncertain function. There are 16 residues in the CDR3. J lost 0 bases, V lost 2 bases, and 2 bases had no gene match. CDR3 in amino acids: CASSQPGQGSNQPQHF. The CDR3 DNA sequence: TGCGCCAGCAGTCAACCGGGACAGGGTAGCAATCAGCCCCAGCATTTT.

This chain uses TRBV30 with TRBJ2-1; 11 nucleotides agree with TRBD2. V dropped 1 base and J dropped 6; count of bases not matched to a gene: 11. Germline-derived CDR1 and CDR2 are GTSNPN and SVGIG (reference sequence). The CDR3 is 17 residues long. CDR3: CAWSAMMTSGVVNEQFF. In DNA, the CDR3 is TGTGCCTGGAGTGCCATGATGACTAGCGGGGTAGTCAATGAGCAGTTCTTC.

The chain recombines TRBV5-5 with TRBJ1-2; 8 positions match TRBD1. The V gene end was trimmed by 4 bases and the J gene end by 4 bases; junction bases not matched to a gene: 9. From germline, CDR1 is SGHKS and CDR2 YYEKEE (reference sequence). The CDR3 spans 15 residues. CDR3 sequence: CASSILTGASYGYTF. The CDR3, as DNA: TGTGCCAGCAGCATCCTGACAGGGGCAAGCTATGGCTACACCTTC.

The chain is built from TRBV5-6 and TRBJ2-7, with D possibly being TRBD2 (6 bases). CDR3 length: 15 residues. Germline loops: CDR1 SGHDT, CDR2 YYEEEE. Trimming pared 2 bases from V and 0 bases from J, leaving 12 bases between. The CDR3 DNA reads TGTGCCAGCAGCTTTGGCGGGACCAGCTCCTACGAGCAGTACTTC. This codes for CASSFGGTSSYEQYF.

This clone has a single count. The J gene is TRBJ2-2, the V gene TRBV28; possibly TRBD1 for D (6 bases). Trimming left V 0 bases short and J 4 bases short, with 12 bases between. The CDR3 runs to 16 residues. The germline CDR1 and CDR2 sequences are MDHEN and SYDVKM. DNA of the CDR3: TGTGCCAGCAGTTTATGGCCAGGGGTCCTCACCGGGGAGCTGTTTTTT. Its protein is CASSLWPGVLTGELFF.

The chain links TRBV7-2 to TRBJ2-7; TRBD2 is a possible D gene (6 bases). The germline CDR1 and CDR2 sequences are SGHTA and FQGNSA. Trimming shortened V by 1 base and J by 4 bases, and 11 bases separated the two germline ends. The CDR3 has 14 residues. The CDR3 coding sequence is TGTGCCAGCAGCTTAGGAGGGACTCGTTACGAGCAGTACTTC. The encoded protein is CASSLGGTRYEQYF.

The chain employs TRBV14 and TRBJ2-5, with 8 bases that match TRBD1. V lost 4 bases, J lost 4 bases, and 8 bases stayed unmatched. From germline, CDR1 is SGHDN and CDR2 FVKESK. The CDR3 runs to 15 residues. In nucleotides, the CDR3 is TGTGCCAGCAGCCCGAGGACAGGGCATGGAGAGACCCAGTACTTC. This codes for CASSPRTGHGETQYF.

The rearrangement joins TRBV5-5 to TRBJ1-1, with D possibly TRBD1 on 5 matching bases. Germline CDR1 and CDR2: SGHKS and YYEKEE (reference sequence). V was trimmed by 4 bases and J by 3 bases, leaving 16 bases between them. This CDR3 region has 15 residues. CDR3 residues: CASSPMTARDTEAFF. Written as DNA, the CDR3 is TGTGCCAGCAGCCCTATGACAGCTAGGGACACTGAAGCTTTCTTT.

This sequence joins TRBV2 and TRBJ1-2, with 8 bases that match TRBD1. This CDR3 is 13 amino acids long. Per germline, CDR1 SNHLY and CDR2 FYNNEI. V gave up 3 bases and J gave up 4 bases; unmatched junction bases: 1. The CDR3 nucleotides are TGTGCCAGCAGTGAGGGACAGGCCTATGGCTACACCTTC. Encoded protein: CASSEGQAYGYTF.

The chain couples TRBV2 to TRBJ2-3; D gene unclear. This CDR3 spans 15 amino acids. CDR1 is SNHLY and CDR2 is FYNNEI in the germline V gene. The germline V and J ends were trimmed by 5 bases and 0 bases, with 12 bases remaining between them. This CDR3 reads CASSSLGSSTDTQYF. In nucleotides, the CDR3 is TGTGCCAGCAGTAGTCTAGGTTCTAGCACAGATACGCAGTATTTT.

This clone showed up just a few times. V is TRBV9 and J is TRBJ2-3, with 10 bases lining up with TRBD1. CDR1 and CDR2 (germline): SGDLS, YYNGEE. Unmatched junction bases numbered 6, after V lost 4 bases and J lost 4 bases. The CDR3 is made up of 15 amino acids. As DNA, the CDR3 is TGTGCCAGCAGCTCCCGAGGGACAGGGGCAGATACGCAGTATTTT. It specifies CASSSRGTGADTQYF.

The chain combines TRBV2 with TRBJ2-1, with 11 nucleotides matching TRBD1. Germline V CDR1 and CDR2: SNHLY, FYNNEI. The length of the CDR3 is 15 residues. J was trimmed by 3 bases and V by 7 bases; bases with no gene match: 5. The CDR3 DNA sequence: TGTGCCAGCAATTTCGGGACAGGGGGCTACAATGAGCAGTTCTTC. Translated: CASNFGTGGYNEQFF.

This clone came up once. The rearrangement links TRBV10-3 to TRBJ2-7, with 10 bases fitting TRBD1. J gave up 2 bases and V 2 bases, and 6 bases lay outside the gene matches. Per the germline V gene, CDR1 is ENHRY and CDR2 is SYGVKD. The CDR3 consists of 16 residues. The CDR3 nucleotides are TGTGCCATCAGTGAGAAGGTGGGGACAGGGGCCTACGAGCAGTACTTC. Its protein product is CAISEKVGTGAYEQYF.

The chain joins TRBV5-5 to TRBJ2-2, with 7 bases lining up with TRBD2. The V and J ends lost 0 bases and 4 bases, in that order; junction bases with no gene match: 3. There are 15 residues in the CDR3. Germline V gene lookup returns CDR1 SGHKS and CDR2 YYEKEE (reference sequence). This CDR3 reads CASSLGAGVTGELFF. The CDR3 region has the DNA TGTGCCAGCAGCTTGGGGGCGGGGGTCACCGGGGAGCTGTTTTTT.

V is TRBV9 and J is TRBJ2-3; a possible D gene is TRBD1 (7 bases). Germline values: CDR1 SGDLS, CDR2 YYNGEE. V lost 3 bases, J lost 4 bases, and 18 bases lay in between. The CDR3 spans 16 residues. DNA for the CDR3: TGTGCCAGCAGCGGCCGGGGGACAGTGGCAGCAGATACGCAGTATTTT. Encoded protein: CASSGRGTVAADTQYF.

Details on this clone: The sample has other DNA sequences that encode this CDR3 too. V is TRBV5-1 and J is TRBJ2-5, with 13 bases fitting TRBD2. The V gene's germline CDR1 is SGHRS and CDR2 YFSETQ. V was pared by 0 bases and J by 4 bases, with 3 bases of the junction left unmatched. This CDR3 contains 16 residues. In DNA, the CDR3 is TGCGCCAGCAGCTTGGGGACTAGCGGGGGAGCAGAGACCCAGTACTTC. As protein: CASSLGTSGGAETQYF. Drawing the rest from reference TRBV5-1 and TRBJ2-5, the complete variable domain is KAGVTQTPRYLIKTRGQQVTLSCSPISGHRSVSWYQQTPGQGLQFLFEYFSETQRNKGNFPGRFSGRQFSNSRSEMNVSTLELGDSALYLCASSLGTSGGAETQYFGPGTRLLVL.

The V gene is TRBV5-6, the J gene TRBJ2-2; 7 bases are shared with TRBD1. The CDR3 totals 16 residues. Germline loops: CDR1 SGHDT, CDR2 YYEEEE. V was pared by 3 bases and J by 0 bases, with 5 bases of the junction left unmatched. CDR3: CASSSTGTANTGELFF. The CDR3 coding sequence is TGTGCCAGCAGCTCAACCGGGACAGCGAACACCGGGGAGCTGTTTTTT.

V usage is TRBV19 and J usage is TRBJ1-1; tentatively, D is TRBD1 (5 bases). V lost 5 bases, J lost 5 bases, and 15 bases lay in between. The germline V gene encodes CDR1 LNHDA and CDR2 SQIVND (reference sequence). The CDR3 contains 14 residues. Here the CDR3 reads CASSPRQPLTEAFF. CDR3 in DNA: TGTGCCAGTAGTCCCCGACAGCCTCTTACTGAAGCTTTCTTT. Drawing the rest from reference TRBV19 and TRBJ1-1, the complete variable domain is DGGITQSPKYLFRKEGQNVTLSCEQNLNHDAMYWYRQDPGQGLRLIYYSQIVNDFQKGDIAEGYSVSREKKESFPLTVTSAQKNPTAFYLCASSPRQPLTEAFFGQGTRLTVV.

This chain uses TRBV6-5 with TRBJ2-7, with D possibly being TRBD1 (6 bases). V shed 5 bases and J shed 3 bases, with 11 bases lying between them. In germline, CDR1 is MNHEY, CDR2 SVGAGI. This CDR3 has 13 residues. CDR3 bases: TGTGCCAGCAGTAGGACAGTCAACTACGAGCAGTACTTC. This encodes CASSRTVNYEQYF.

The gene calls are TRBV21-1 and TRBJ2-7; the DNA was not compared with TRBD1, the D call given in the table. TRBV21-1 is described as a pseudogene. The CDR3 is 16 residues long. Here the CDR3 DNA reads TGTGCCAGCAGCAAAGAAAGTAGGGGCAGCTCCTACGAGCAGTACTTC. It is translated as CASSKESRGSSYEQYF.

The gene calls are TRBV9 and TRBJ1-6, with TRBD1 identical over 7 bases. The V gene end was trimmed by 6 bases and the J gene end by 6 bases; junction bases not matched to a gene: 12. Looked up from germline, CDR1 is SGDLS and CDR2 is YYNGEE. The CDR3 is made up of 16 amino acids. The DNA of the CDR3 is TGTGCCAGCACACGGGACAGTTCACCCGTTAATTCACCCCTCCACTTT. Translated, it gives CASTRDSSPVNSPLHF. The full variable domain, completed using reference TRBV9 and TRBJ1-6, is DSGVTQTPKHLITATGQRVTLRCSPRSGDLSVYWYQQSLDQGLQFLIQYYNGEERAKGNILERFSAQQFPDLHSELNLSSLELGDSALYFCASTRDSSPVNSPLHFGNGTRLTVT.